Each of the 23 T cell receptor beta chains below was sequenced from the same sample in a study of neoadjuvant anti-PD-1 for oral cavity cancer. Specified time point: after neoadjuvant nivolumab, at surgical resection. The table came from immunoSEQ multiplex PCR; TCRdb's copy has only in-frame clones and leaves some out. The data show around 5,000 clones, approximately 53% seen once. Sequencing was performed on tumor tissue, taken after nivolumab (anti-PD-1) treatment. Receptors were obtained from a person aged 40-85 years with oral cavity squamous cell carcinoma.

This chain connects TRBV11-3 to TRBJ2-1, with TRBD2 matching over 13 bases. Germline values: CDR1 SGHNT, CDR2 YENEEA. The CDR3 runs to 14 residues. V was clipped by 5 bases and J by 11 bases; unmatched bases: 6. The chain's CDR3 is CASSPGTSGIQQFF. The CDR3 DNA reads TGTGCCAGCAGCCCCGGGACTAGCGGGATTCAGCAGTTCTTC.

This clone is deemed large. The CDR3 here is CASSVDRGLSGANVLTF. The CDR3 coding sequence is TGCGCCAGCAGCGTAGACAGGGGCCTCTCTGGGGCCAACGTCCTGACTTTC. V is TRBV5-1 and J is TRBJ2-6; TRBD1 matches at 8 bases. CDR3 size: 17 residues. In germline, CDR1 is SGHRS, CDR2 YFSETQ. Losses at the gene ends were 4 bases for V and 0 bases for J; bases not matched to a gene: 6.

The genes are TRBV18 and TRBJ1-3, with D tentatively TRBD1 (5 bases). Germline assignment: CDR1 KGHSH and CDR2 LQKENI. This CDR3 is 15 amino acids long. V was pared by 2 bases and J by 5 bases, with 13 bases between. In DNA, the CDR3 is TGTGCCAGCTCACCAGACAAGGGGCTGAGAAACACCATATATTTT. It translates to CASSPDKGLRNTIYF.

V gene TRBV29-1 combines with J gene TRBJ2-2, with D perhaps matching TRBD2 (5 bases). Germline values: CDR1 SQVTM, CDR2 ANQGSEA. The length of the CDR3 is 14 residues. V dropped 8 bases and J dropped 2 bases, with 15 bases sitting between them. The CDR3 reads CSTVSAGNTGELFF. CDR3 nucleotides: TGCAGCACCGTTTCCGCGGGTAACACCGGGGAGCTGTTTTTT.

This clone was detected only once. This chain links TRBV5-1 with TRBJ2-7; the D gene is possibly TRBD1 (6 bases). The CDR3 extends over 15 amino acids. Looked up from germline, CDR1 is SGHRS and CDR2 is YFSETQ. V shed 1 base and J shed 4 bases, with 15 bases lying between them. This CDR3 is CASSLTIGTLYEQYF. CDR3 nucleotide sequence: TGCGCCAGCAGCTTGACGATCGGGACATTATACGAGCAGTACTTC.

The rearrangement links TRBV6-5 to TRBJ1-1; D is undetermined. Trimming removed 3 bases from V and 1 base from J, with 9 bases in between. The CDR3 runs to 14 residues. Germline V gene sequence: CDR1 MNHEY, CDR2 SVGAGI. The CDR3 DNA reads TGTGCCAGCAGTTATAATAGTGGGAACACTGAAGCTTTCTTT. Its translation: CASSYNSGNTEAFF.

V gene TRBV9 combines with J gene TRBJ2-2; perhaps D is TRBD1 or TRBD2 (6 bases each). Germline V lookup: CDR1 SGDLS, CDR2 YYNGEE. Between the trimmed V and J ends, which lost 1 base and 0 bases, there was a span of 10 bases. This CDR3 is built from 16 residues. The CDR3 DNA is TGTGCCAGCAGCGTATTCGGGGGCGCGAACACCGGGGAGCTGTTTTTT. It specifies CASSVFGGANTGELFF.

This clone was counted between two and nine times. The rearrangement links TRBV11-2 to TRBJ1-6; TRBD1 is a possible D gene (5 bases). V shed 6 bases and J shed 4 bases, with 10 bases lying between them. The CDR3 contains 14 residues. The germline CDR1 and CDR2 sequences are SGHAT and FQNNGV. The CDR3 DNA follows: TGTGCCAGCAGACAGGCCCCGTATAATTCACCCCTCCACTTT. It codes for CASRQAPYNSPLHF.

The genes are TRBV5-1 and TRBJ2-5; the D is unclear. Trimming removed 4 bases at V and 1 base at J, with 8 bases between. Per the germline V gene, CDR1 is SGHRS and CDR2 is YFSETQ. This CDR3 contains 13 residues. The CDR3 protein is CASSPYSQETQYF. DNA for the CDR3: TGCGCCAGCAGCCCCTACAGCCAAGAGACCCAGTACTTC.

The gene calls are TRBV29-1 and TRBJ2-1, with 9 bases lining up with TRBD1. Germline V gene lookup returns CDR1 SQVTM and CDR2 ANQGSEA. The length of the CDR3 is 13 residues. Trimming removed 6 bases from V and 5 bases from J; junction bases left unmatched: 5. CDR3: CSVGTGRNNEQFF. CDR3 nucleotide sequence: TGCAGCGTCGGGACAGGGAGGAACAATGAGCAGTTCTTC.

The chain recombines TRBV5-4 with TRBJ1-1, with 7 bases that match TRBD1. The ends lost 0 bases at V and 6 bases at J; junction bases unmatched: 11. There are 16 residues in the CDR3. Germline CDR1 reads SGHNT; CDR2 reads YYREEE (reference sequence). Here the CDR3 reads CASSLGQGVLYSEAFF. In DNA form, the CDR3 reads TGTGCCAGCAGCTTGGGGCAGGGGGTCCTCTACTCTGAAGCTTTCTTT. Drawing the rest from reference TRBV5-4 and TRBJ1-1, the complete variable domain is ETGVTQSPTHLIKTRGQQVTLRCSSQSGHNTVSWYQQALGQGPQFIFQYYREEENGRGNFPPRFSGLQFPNYSSELNVNALELDDSALYLCASSLGQGVLYSEAFFGQGTRLTVV.

The chain links TRBV11-2 to TRBJ2-1; D not resolved. V shed 2 bases and J shed 2 bases, with 13 bases lying between them. In germline, CDR1 is SGHAT, CDR2 FQNNGV. CDR3 size: 16 residues. CDR3 region: CASSLSRARPYNEQFF. CDR3 DNA: TGTGCCAGCAGCTTATCACGGGCGAGACCCTACAATGAGCAGTTCTTC.

This clone was seen a few times. V is TRBV5-4 and J is TRBJ2-5; D gene ambiguous. Germline CDR1 SGHNT, CDR2 YYREEE (reference sequence). This CDR3 comprises 12 residues. V shed 0 bases and J shed 2 bases, with 2 bases lying between them. The DNA of the CDR3 is TGTGCCAGCAGCTTGGGACAAGAGACCCAGTACTTC. Encoded protein: CASSLGQETQYF.

The chain employs TRBV18 and TRBJ2-1; D possibly corresponds to TRBD1 (5 bases). Trimming took 3 bases from V and 4 from J, leaving 13 bases between them. The CDR3 runs 15 residues. The V gene's germline CDR1 is KGHSH and CDR2 LQKENI. The CDR3 spells CASSPRRTTYNEQFF. In DNA form, the CDR3 reads TGTGCCAGCTCACCTCGACGGACAACTTACAATGAGCAGTTCTTC. Looking up the rest from reference TRBV18 and TRBJ2-1 gives the full variable domain: NAGVMQNPRHLVRRRGQEARLRCSPMKGHSHVYWYRQLPEEGLKFMVYLQKENIIDESGMPKERFSAEFPKEGPSILRIQQVVRGDSAAYFCASSPRRTTYNEQFFGPGTRLTVL.

This clone was seen a few times. The V gene is TRBV10-3, the J gene TRBJ2-7, with 13 bases identical to TRBD2. The V and J ends lost 4 bases and 5 bases, in that order; junction bases with no gene match: 11. CDR1 is ENHRY, CDR2 SYGVKD, per germline. The CDR3 totals 17 residues. This chain's CDR3 is CAISGLLTSGRVHEQYF. Written as DNA, the CDR3 is TGTGCCATCAGTGGCCTCCTAACTAGCGGGAGGGTCCACGAGCAGTACTTC.

The chain combines TRBV5-8 with TRBJ1-5, with D unresolved. Germline V CDR1 and CDR2: SGHTS, YDEGEE. Trimming took off 4 bases at V and 0 bases at J, with 11 bases between the two ends. CDR3 size: 15 residues. CDR3 residues: CASSTGFNSNQPQHF. Here the CDR3 DNA reads TGTGCCAGCAGCACGGGATTCAATAGCAATCAGCCCCAGCATTTT.

The chain recombines TRBV6-5 with TRBJ1-3; tentative D call: TRBD1 (6 bases). Germline CDR1 reads MNHEY; CDR2 reads SVGAGI. Deletions cut 2 bases from V and 2 bases from J, with 10 bases between. This CDR3 has 15 residues. The CDR3 is CASSYRNRAGNTIYF. The CDR3, as DNA: TGTGCCAGCAGTTACCGAAACAGGGCTGGAAACACCATATATTTT.

The chain uses TRBV4-1 and TRBJ2-7; D remains ambiguous. The V end lost 0 bases, the J end lost 3 bases, and 9 bases lay between the germline ends. The CDR3 length is 14 residues. Germline CDR1 MGHRA, CDR2 YSYEKL. CDR3 amino acids: CASSQDGRDYEQYF. In DNA, the CDR3 is TGCGCCAGCAGCCAAGATGGAAGGGACTACGAGCAGTACTTC.

The rearrangement joins TRBV9 to TRBJ1-2, with 8 nucleotides matching TRBD1. V dropped 3 bases and J dropped 7; count of bases not matched to a gene: 8. Germline CDR1 and CDR2: SGDLS and YYNGEE. This CDR3 comprises 14 residues. The CDR3 region is CASSADSTGGGYTF. The DNA for the CDR3 is TGTGCCAGCAGCGCCGACTCAACAGGGGGTGGCTACACCTTC.

The chain has TRBV6-6 and TRBJ2-5; D ambiguous. CDR1 is MNHNY and CDR2 is SVGAGI in the germline V gene (reference sequence). The length of the CDR3 is 12 residues. The V end was cut by 4 bases, the J end by 5 bases, with 8 bases between. This CDR3 is CASSFSGETQYF. CDR3 nucleotide sequence: TGTGCCAGCAGTTTCTCCGGGGAGACCCAGTACTTC.

A single count supports this clone. This chain connects TRBV7-8 to TRBJ1-1; tentative D call: TRBD1 (5 bases). The CDR3 is 12 residues long. V gave up 0 bases and J gave up 7 bases, with 6 bases separating them. Germline CDR1 and CDR2: SGHVS and FQNEAQ. The DNA for the CDR3 is TGTGCCAGCAGCTTAGCGGGGGGTGAAGCTTTCTTT. Translated, it gives CASSLAGGEAFF.

The J gene is TRBJ2-4, the V gene TRBV19, with 9 bases that match TRBD1. CDR1 is LNHDA, CDR2 SQIVND, per germline (reference sequence). The CDR3 runs 17 residues. Unmatched junction bases numbered 11, after V lost 8 bases and J lost 0 bases. This CDR3 is CASSPGGTGPAKNIQYF. CDR3 DNA sequence: TGTGCCAGTTCTCCCGGGGGGACAGGGCCAGCCAAAAACATTCAGTACTTC.

The chain employs TRBV5-4 and TRBJ2-1; 7 positions match TRBD2. CDR1 and CDR2 from the germline V gene are SGHNT and YYREEE (reference sequence). This CDR3 comprises 13 residues. Germline trimming cut 9 bases from V and 6 bases from J; bases unmatched to any gene: 9. Here the CDR3 DNA reads TGTGCCACCTCGCCCGGCGGGAGCAATGAGCAGTTCTTC. Amino acids: CATSPGGSNEQFF.